The T cell receptor beta chain described here comes from a study of blood T cell repertoires in COVID-19. Study information: The cDNA or gDNA used as material had been derived from T cells, B-cell-depleted T cells, or PBMCs.

This clone has more than one count but fewer than ten. Patients of the Seattle cohort, enrolled during active infection, were followed longitudinally. Original processing notes: Estimation of nucleated cell counts was performed using reference gene primer amplification. Profiled with immunoSEQ multiplex PCR; TCRdb holds only in-frame clones, not every one. V, J and clone size are taken as reported in that table, and D and trimming were inferred from the DNA itself. The sample consists of over 450,000 clones, around 90% of them appearing once. The CDR3 length is 16 residues. The V gene's germline CDR1 is MGHRA and CDR2 YSYEKL. The V end was cut by 1 base, the J end by 7 bases, with 16 bases between.

Source material: peripheral blood. The source is a woman in her 50s with COVID-19, enrolled during active disease. This chain links TRBV4-1 with TRBJ1-4; no reliable D call. The CDR3 is CASSQGWSAQPEKLFF. DNA for the CDR3: TGCGCCAGCAGCCAAGGTTGGAGCGCGCAACCTGAAAAACTGTTTTTT.